These 5 T cell receptor beta chains came from one sample sequenced in a study of T-cell reconstitution after alpha-beta-depleted transplantation in children. The authors prepared the TCRbeta library with unique molecular identifiers. MiXCR, run by TCRdb on the PCR reads, gives a single entry per CDR3 protein. The sample includes hundreds of thousands of distinct CDR3 sequences, about 10% of them seen just once. The input for sequencing was PBMCs, taken before TCRalphabeta/CD19-depleted stem cell transplant. The receptor source for this set is a child aged 2-15 years with inherited bone marrow failure, due to receive a stem cell transplant.

This clonotype was counted between two and nine times. The chain has TRBV30 and TRBJ1-1; a possible D gene is TRBD1 (6 bases). Germline V gene data show CDR1 as GTSNPN and CDR2 as SVGIG (reference sequence). The CDR3 runs 13 residues. Trimming cost V 5 bases and J 2 bases, with 12 bases left between them. DNA for the CDR3: TGTGCCTGGGCCGAACAGGGAAACACTGAAGCTTTCTTT. Amino acid sequence: CAWAEQGNTEAFF.

This clonotype was seen ten or more times. This chain uses TRBV27 with TRBJ1-2; maybe TRBD1 (5 bases). Deletions cut 2 bases from V and 8 bases from J, with 12 bases between. CDR1 is MNHEY, CDR2 SMNVEV, per germline (reference sequence). This CDR3 region has 13 residues. CDR3 bases: TGTGCCAGCAGTTTAATGGGGGGTACGGGCTACACCTTC. Amino acid sequence: CASSLMGGTGYTF.

Here the CDR3 reads CASSGPPLDKFF. In DNA, the CDR3 is TGTGCCAGCAGCGGCCCCCCCCTAGATAAGTTCTTC. The chain has TRBV7-9 and TRBJ2-1; D is ambiguous. Germline loops: CDR1 SEHNR, CDR2 FQNEAQ (reference sequence). The CDR3 extends over 12 amino acids. The ends were cut back, 5 bases at V and 14 bases at J, with 16 bases in the middle.

This clonotype was counted ten times or more. The chain has TRBV4-3 and TRBJ2-2; no clear D gene. Deletions cut 3 bases from V and 2 bases from J, with 19 bases between. This CDR3 has 18 amino acids. CDR1 is LGHNA, CDR2 YSLEER, per germline. CDR3 residues: CASSHFLAESINTGELFF. The CDR3, as DNA: TGCGCCAGCAGCCATTTTCTCGCGGAGAGCATTAACACCGGGGAGCTGTTTTTT.

This clonotype has ten or more counts. The chain employs TRBV5-1 and TRBJ1-1; the D gene is possibly TRBD1 (5 bases). The CDR3 loop spans 13 amino acids. Germline V lookup: CDR1 SGHRS, CDR2 YFSETQ. V was pared by 0 bases and J by 11 bases, with 14 bases between. The CDR3 is CASSLAGQGQAFF. In DNA form, the CDR3 reads TGCGCCAGCAGCTTGGCCGGGCAGGGCCAGGCTTTCTTT.